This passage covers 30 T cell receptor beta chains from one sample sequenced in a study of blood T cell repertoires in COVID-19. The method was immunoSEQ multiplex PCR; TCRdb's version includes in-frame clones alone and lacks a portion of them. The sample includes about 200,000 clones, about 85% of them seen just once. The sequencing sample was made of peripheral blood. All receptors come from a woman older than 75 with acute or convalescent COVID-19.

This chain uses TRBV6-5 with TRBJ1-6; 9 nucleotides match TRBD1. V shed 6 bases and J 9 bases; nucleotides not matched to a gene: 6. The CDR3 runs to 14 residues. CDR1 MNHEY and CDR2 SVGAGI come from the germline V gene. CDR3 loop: CASRQTGGGSPLHF. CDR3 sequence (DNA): TGTGCCAGCAGACAAACAGGGGGCGGTTCACCCCTCCACTTT.

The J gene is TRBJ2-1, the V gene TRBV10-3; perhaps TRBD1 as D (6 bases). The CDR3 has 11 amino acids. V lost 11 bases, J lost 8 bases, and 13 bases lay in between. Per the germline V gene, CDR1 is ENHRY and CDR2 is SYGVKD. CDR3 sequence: CAAQGWDEQFF. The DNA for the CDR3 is TGTGCCGCACAGGGTTGGGATGAGCAGTTCTTC.

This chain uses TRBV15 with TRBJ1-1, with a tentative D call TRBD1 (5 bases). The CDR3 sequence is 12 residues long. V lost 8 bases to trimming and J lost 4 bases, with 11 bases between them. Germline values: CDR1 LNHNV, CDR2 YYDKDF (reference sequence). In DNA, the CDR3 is TGTGCCACCCGACGGGGGGGCACTGAAGCTTTCTTT. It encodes CATRRGGTEAFF.

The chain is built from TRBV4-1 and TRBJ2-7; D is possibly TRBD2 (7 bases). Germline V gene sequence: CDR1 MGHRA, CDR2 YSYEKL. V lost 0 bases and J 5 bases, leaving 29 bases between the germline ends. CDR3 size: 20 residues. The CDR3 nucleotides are TGCGCCAGCAGCCAAGAAGGGGGTGGTTGGGGGAGGGAAAAACGGGACGAGCAGTACTTC. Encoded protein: CASSQEGGGWGREKRDEQYF.

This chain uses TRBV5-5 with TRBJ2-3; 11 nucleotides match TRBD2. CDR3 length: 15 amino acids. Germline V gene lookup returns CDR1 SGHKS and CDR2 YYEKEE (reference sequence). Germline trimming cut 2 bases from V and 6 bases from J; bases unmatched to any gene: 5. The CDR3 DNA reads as TGTGCCAGCAGCTTTTCTAGCGGGAGGCCGGATACGCAGTATTTT. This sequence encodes CASSFSSGRPDTQYF.

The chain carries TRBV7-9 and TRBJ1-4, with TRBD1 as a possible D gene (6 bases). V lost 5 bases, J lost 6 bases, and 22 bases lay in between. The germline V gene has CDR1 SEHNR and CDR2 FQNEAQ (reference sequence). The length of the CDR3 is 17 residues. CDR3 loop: CASSLWGTTGDYEKLFF. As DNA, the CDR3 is TGTGCCAGCAGCCTATGGGGGACGACAGGAGATTATGAAAAACTGTTTTTT.

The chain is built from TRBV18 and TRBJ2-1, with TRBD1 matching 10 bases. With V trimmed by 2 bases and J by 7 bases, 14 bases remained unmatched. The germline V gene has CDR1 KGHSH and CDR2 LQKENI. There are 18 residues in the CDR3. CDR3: CASSPFISTGGRSNEQFF. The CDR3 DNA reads TGTGCCAGCTCACCATTCATATCGACAGGGGGCAGGAGTAATGAGCAGTTCTTC.

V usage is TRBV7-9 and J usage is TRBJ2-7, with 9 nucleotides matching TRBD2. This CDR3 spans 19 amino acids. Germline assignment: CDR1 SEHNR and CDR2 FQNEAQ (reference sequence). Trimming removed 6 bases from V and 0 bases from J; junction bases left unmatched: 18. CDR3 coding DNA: TGTGCCAGCAGGATCGTGAGGACTAGCGCAATCTTAAGCTCCTACGAGCAGTACTTC. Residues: CASRIVRTSAILSSYEQYF.

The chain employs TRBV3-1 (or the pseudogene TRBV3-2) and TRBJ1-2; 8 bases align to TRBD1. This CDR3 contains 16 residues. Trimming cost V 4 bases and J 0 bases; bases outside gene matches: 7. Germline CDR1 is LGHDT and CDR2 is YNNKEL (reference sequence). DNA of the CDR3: TGTGCCAGCAGCCGAGCCGGGACAGGATCTAACTATGGCTACACCTTC. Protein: CASSRAGTGSNYGYTF.

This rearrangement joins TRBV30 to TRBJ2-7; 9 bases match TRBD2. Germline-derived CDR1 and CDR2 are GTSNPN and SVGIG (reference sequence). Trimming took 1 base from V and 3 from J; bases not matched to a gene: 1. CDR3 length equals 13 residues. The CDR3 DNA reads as TGTGCCTGGAGTGCTAGCGGGGTCTACGAGCAGTACTTC. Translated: CAWSASGVYEQYF. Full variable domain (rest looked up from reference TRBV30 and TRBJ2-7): SQTIHQWPATLVQPVGSPLSLECTVEGTSNPNLYWYRQAAGRGLQLLFYSVGIGQISSEVPQNLSASRPQDRQFILSSKKLLLSDSGFYLCAWSASGVYEQYFGPGTRLTVT.

CDR3 residues: CASSLGTGGPRYGYTF. CDR3 in DNA: TGCGCCAGCAGCTTGGGAACAGGGGGCCCTAGGTATGGCTACACCTTC. V and J are TRBV5-1 and TRBJ1-2; 9 bases align to TRBD1. V lost 0 bases, J lost 5 bases, and 8 bases stayed unmatched. Germline assignment: CDR1 SGHRS and CDR2 YFSETQ. The CDR3 length is 16 residues.

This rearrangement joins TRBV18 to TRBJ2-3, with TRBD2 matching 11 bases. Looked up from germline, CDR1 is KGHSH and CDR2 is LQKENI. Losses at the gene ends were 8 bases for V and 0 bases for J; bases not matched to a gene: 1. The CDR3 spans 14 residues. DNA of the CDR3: TGTGCCAGCCGACTAGCGGGAAGCACAGATACGCAGTATTTT. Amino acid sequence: CASRLAGSTDTQYF.

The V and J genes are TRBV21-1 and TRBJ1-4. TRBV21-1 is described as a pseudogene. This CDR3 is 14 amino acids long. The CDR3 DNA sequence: TGTGCCAGCAGCAAAGGGACCGCGGGTGAAAAACTGTTTTTT. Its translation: CASSKGTAGEKLFF.

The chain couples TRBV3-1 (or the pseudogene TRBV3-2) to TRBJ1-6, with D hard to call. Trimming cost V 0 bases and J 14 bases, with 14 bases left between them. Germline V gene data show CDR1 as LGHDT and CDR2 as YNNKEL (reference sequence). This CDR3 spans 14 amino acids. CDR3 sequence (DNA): TGTGCCAGCAGCCAAGAGGGCGATCGGTTCGCCCTCCACTTT. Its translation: CASSQEGDRFALHF.

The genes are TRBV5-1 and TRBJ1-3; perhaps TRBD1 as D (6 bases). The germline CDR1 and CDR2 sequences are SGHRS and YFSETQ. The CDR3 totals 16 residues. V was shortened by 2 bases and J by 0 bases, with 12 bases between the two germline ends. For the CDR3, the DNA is TGCGCCAGCAGCTTCAGGGGAGATCCCTCTGGAAACACCATATATTTT. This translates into CASSFRGDPSGNTIYF.

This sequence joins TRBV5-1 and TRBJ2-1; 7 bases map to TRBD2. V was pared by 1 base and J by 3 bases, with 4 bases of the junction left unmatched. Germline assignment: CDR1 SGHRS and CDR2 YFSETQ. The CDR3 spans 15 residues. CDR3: CASSLMGGSYNEQFF. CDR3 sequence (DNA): TGCGCCAGCAGCTTGATGGGGGGGAGCTACAATGAGCAGTTCTTC.

CDR3: CASETGLNYGYTF. The CDR3, as DNA: TGTGCCAGCGAGACAGGGCTCAACTATGGCTACACCTTC. The chain uses TRBV28 and TRBJ1-2, with TRBD1 identical over 7 bases. Losses at the gene ends were 8 bases for V and 2 bases for J; bases not matched to a gene: 5. Looked up from germline, CDR1 is MDHEN and CDR2 is SYDVKM. The CDR3 totals 13 residues.

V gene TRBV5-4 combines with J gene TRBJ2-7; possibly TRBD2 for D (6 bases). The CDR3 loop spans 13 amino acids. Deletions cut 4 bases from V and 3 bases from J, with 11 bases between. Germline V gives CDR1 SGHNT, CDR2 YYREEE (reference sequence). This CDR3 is CASSRRDHYEQYF. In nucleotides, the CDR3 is TGTGCCAGCAGCCGGCGGGACCACTACGAGCAGTACTTC.

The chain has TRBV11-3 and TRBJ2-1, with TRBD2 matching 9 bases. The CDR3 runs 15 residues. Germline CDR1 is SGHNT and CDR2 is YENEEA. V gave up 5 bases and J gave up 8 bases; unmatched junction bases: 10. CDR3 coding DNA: TGTGCCAGCAGCCGAGAGGGGACTAGCATCGATGAGCAGTTCTTC. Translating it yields CASSREGTSIDEQFF.

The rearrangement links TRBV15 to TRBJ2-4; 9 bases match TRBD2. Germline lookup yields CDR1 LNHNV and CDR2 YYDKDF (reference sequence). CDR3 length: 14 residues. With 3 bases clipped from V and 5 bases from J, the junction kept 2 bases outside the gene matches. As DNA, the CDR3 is TGTGCCACCAGCAGGACTAGCGGACAAAACATTCAGTACTTC. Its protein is CATSRTSGQNIQYF. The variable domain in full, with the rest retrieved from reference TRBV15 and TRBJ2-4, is DAMVIQNPRYQVTQFGKPVTLSCSQTLNHNVMYWYQQKSSQAPKLLFHYYDKDFNNEADTPDNFQSRRPNTSFCFLDIRSPGLGDTAMYLCATSRTSGQNIQYFGAGTRLSVL.

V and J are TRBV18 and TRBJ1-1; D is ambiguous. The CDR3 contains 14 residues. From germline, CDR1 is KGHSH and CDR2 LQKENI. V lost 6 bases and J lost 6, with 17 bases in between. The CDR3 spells CASSSSSDSPEAFF. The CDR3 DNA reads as TGTGCCAGCTCCTCCTCCTCGGACTCCCCTGAAGCTTTCTTT.

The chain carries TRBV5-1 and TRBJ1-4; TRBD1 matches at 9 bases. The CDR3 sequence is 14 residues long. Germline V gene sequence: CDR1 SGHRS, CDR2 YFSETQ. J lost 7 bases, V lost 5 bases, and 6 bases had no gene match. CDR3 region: CASRTGGRGEKLFF. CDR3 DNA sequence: TGCGCCAGCAGGACAGGGGGTCGAGGTGAAAAACTGTTTTTT.

The CDR3: CATSDGGTNTEAFF. The CDR3, as DNA: TGTGCCACCAGTGATGGGGGGACGAACACTGAAGCTTTCTTT. V gene TRBV24-1 combines with J gene TRBJ1-1; D is perhaps TRBD1 (5 bases). This CDR3 is built from 14 residues. V lost 3 bases to trimming and J lost 1 base, with 8 bases between them. CDR1 and CDR2 (germline): KGHDR, SFDVKD.

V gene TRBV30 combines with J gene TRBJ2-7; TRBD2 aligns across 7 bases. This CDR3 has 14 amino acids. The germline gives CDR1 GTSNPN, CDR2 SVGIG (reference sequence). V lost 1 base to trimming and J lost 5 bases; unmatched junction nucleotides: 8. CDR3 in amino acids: CAWSGGSTVNEQYF. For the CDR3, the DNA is TGTGCCTGGAGTGGCGGGAGCACGGTAAACGAGCAGTACTTC. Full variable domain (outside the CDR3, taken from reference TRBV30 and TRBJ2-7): SQTIHQWPATLVQPVGSPLSLECTVEGTSNPNLYWYRQAAGRGLQLLFYSVGIGQISSEVPQNLSASRPQDRQFILSSKKLLLSDSGFYLCAWSGGSTVNEQYFGPGTRLTVT.

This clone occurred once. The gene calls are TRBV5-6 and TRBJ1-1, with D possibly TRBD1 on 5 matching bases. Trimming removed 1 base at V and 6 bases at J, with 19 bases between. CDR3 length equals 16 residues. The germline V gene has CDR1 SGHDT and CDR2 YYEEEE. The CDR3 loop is CASSLYRGERLSEAFF. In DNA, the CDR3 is TGTGCCAGCAGCTTGTATCGGGGGGAGAGGCTTTCTGAAGCTTTCTTT.

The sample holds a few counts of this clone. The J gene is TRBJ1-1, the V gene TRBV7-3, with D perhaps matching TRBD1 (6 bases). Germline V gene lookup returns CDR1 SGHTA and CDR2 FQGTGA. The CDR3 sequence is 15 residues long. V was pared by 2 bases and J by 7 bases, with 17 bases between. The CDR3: CASSLQPRDTSEAFF. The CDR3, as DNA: TGTGCCAGCAGCTTACAACCTCGGGACACCAGTGAAGCTTTCTTT. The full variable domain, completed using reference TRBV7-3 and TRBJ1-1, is GAGVSQTPSNKVTEKGKYVELRCDPISGHTALYWYRQSLGQGPEFLIYFQGTGAADDSGLPNDRFFAVRPEGSVSTLKIQRTERGDSAVYLCASSLQPRDTSEAFFGQGTRLTVV.

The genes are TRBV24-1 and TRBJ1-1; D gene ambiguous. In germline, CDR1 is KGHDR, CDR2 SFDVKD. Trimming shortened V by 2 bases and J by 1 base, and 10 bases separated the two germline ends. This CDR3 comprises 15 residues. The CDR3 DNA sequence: TGTGCCACCAGTGATTCCCGAGAGGGGAACACTGAAGCTTTCTTT. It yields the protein CATSDSREGNTEAFF.

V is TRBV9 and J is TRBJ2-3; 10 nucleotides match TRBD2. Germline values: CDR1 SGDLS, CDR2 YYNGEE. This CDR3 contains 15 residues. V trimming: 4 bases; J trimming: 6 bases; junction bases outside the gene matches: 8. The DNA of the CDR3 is TGTGCCAGCAGCCCCGGACTAGCGGCCAGGGATACGCAGTATTTT. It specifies CASSPGLAARDTQYF.

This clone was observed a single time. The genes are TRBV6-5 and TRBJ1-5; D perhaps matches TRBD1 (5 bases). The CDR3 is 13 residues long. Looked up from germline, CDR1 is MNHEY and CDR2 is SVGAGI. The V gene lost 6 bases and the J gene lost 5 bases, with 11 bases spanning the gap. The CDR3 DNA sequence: TGTGCCAGCAGGTGGGGGAGGGATCAGCCCCAGCATTTT. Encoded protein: CASRWGRDQPQHF.

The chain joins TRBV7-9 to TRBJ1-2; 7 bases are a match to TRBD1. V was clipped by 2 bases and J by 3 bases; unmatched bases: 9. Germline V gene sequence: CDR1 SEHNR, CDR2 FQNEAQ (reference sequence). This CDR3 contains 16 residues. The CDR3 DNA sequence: TGTGCCAGCAGCTTACTCCCGGACAGGATGTACTATGGCTACACCTTC. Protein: CASSLLPDRMYYGYTF.